This TCR beta chain was recovered during a study of CD8+CD57+ T cells in acquired aplastic anemia. Profiling of TCR beta VDJ combinations and CDR3 sequences used genomic DNA as template. MiXCR was run by TCRdb on the reads, yielding one entry per CDR3 protein. The data show 65,000 or so distinct CDR3 sequences, less than 65% seen once. The CDR3 consists of 13 residues. The V and J ends lost 1 base and 8 bases respectively, with 14 bases between them. Per the germline V gene, CDR1 is DFQATT and CDR2 is SNEGSKA (reference sequence). The chain uses TRBV20-1 and TRBJ1-2, with D maybe TRBD1 (6 bases). The sample comprised sorted CD4+, CD8+, or CD8+CD57+ T cells (not recorded which) from PBMCs. The sequence was obtained from a human donor in good health, serving as a control. CDR3 DNA: TGCAGTGCTAGAGCCGACAACAGGGACGGCTACACCTTC. Encoded protein: CSARADNRDGYTF.